The 32 T cell receptor beta chains below come from one sample, sequenced in a study of T cells in Graves' hyperthyroidism and ophthalmopathy. RNA transcripts were the template for amplifying TCR beta CDR3 regions. An initial round of RT-PCR targeting the TCR CDR3 relied on the HTBI primer set. TCRdb re-analysed the multiplex PCR reads in MiXCR, keeping a single row per CDR3 protein. Of 500,000 to 650,000 distinct CDR3 sequences in the sample, about 45% were seen once. The sequencing input was peripheral blood or thyroid tissue (not recorded which). These receptors were collected from an adult woman with Graves' disease, either hyperthyroidism or ophthalmopathy (not recorded which).

This clonotype was found many times. The chain carries TRBV11-2 and TRBJ1-1; D is ambiguous. Trimming removed 0 bases at V and 1 base at J, with 9 bases between. CDR3 size: 15 residues. Germline CDR1 and CDR2: SGHAT and FQNNGV. The CDR3 nucleotides are TGTGCCAGCAGCTTAGATCGACTGAGGAACACTGAAGCTTTCTTT. It encodes CASSLDRLRNTEAFF.

This clonotype turned up a few times. CDR3 in DNA: TGTGCCAGCAGTCCTTTTAACCGGGCAGGGGCAAATGGCTACACCTTC. Residues: CASSPFNRAGANGYTF. The V and J genes are TRBV12-3 or TRBV12-4 and TRBJ1-2; possible D gene TRBD1, 6 bases. The CDR3 is made up of 16 amino acids. V was cut by 5 bases and J by 6 bases, with 22 bases left in between.

The genes are TRBV25-1 and TRBJ1-6; no clear D. Between the trimmed V and J ends, which lost 6 bases and 9 bases, there was a span of 21 bases. CDR1 and CDR2 from the germline V gene are MGHDK and SYGVNS. This CDR3 has 16 residues. CDR3 in amino acids: CASSNLAGPSTSPLHF. Here the CDR3 DNA reads TGTGCCAGCAGCAATCTTGCCGGGCCCAGCACTTCACCCCTCCACTTT.

This clonotype was seen ten or more times. V is TRBV10-3 and J is TRBJ1-1; tentatively, D is TRBD1 (5 bases). This CDR3 spans 15 amino acids. CDR1 and CDR2 from the germline V gene are ENHRY and SYGVKD. The V gene lost 4 bases and the J gene lost 0 bases, with 12 bases spanning the gap. CDR3 in amino acids: CAISAGGVMNTEAFF. For the CDR3, the DNA is TGTGCCATCAGTGCCGGGGGAGTTATGAACACTGAAGCTTTCTTT.

Turning to this clonotype: Without the conserved terminal phenylalanine or tryptophan, this CDR3 likely stems from a read error. This chain connects TRBV7-6 to TRBJ1-2, with no clear D. The CDR3 runs to 13 residues. Germline V CDR1 and CDR2: SGHVS, FNYEAQ. V dropped 5 bases and J dropped 3 bases, with 10 bases sitting between them. CDR3 region: CASSQDRDYGYTL. CDR3 DNA: TGTGCCAGCAGCCAAGATAGGGACTATGGCTACACCCTC.

The CDR3 DNA reads as TGCAGCGTTGAAAGCGGGACTAACTATGGCTACACCTTC. Protein product: CSVESGTNYGYTF. This chain links TRBV29-1 with TRBJ1-2, with D unresolved. Trimming cost V 2 bases and J 0 bases, with 7 bases left between them. Germline V lookup: CDR1 SQVTM, CDR2 ANQGSEA. This CDR3 is 13 amino acids long.

The chain links TRBV24-1 to TRBJ2-5; 7 nucleotides align to TRBD1. Unmatched junction bases numbered 8, after V lost 3 bases and J lost 2 bases. CDR1 is KGHDR, CDR2 SFDVKD, per germline. This CDR3 comprises 16 residues. CDR3 loop: CATSDQQGQSQETQYF. The CDR3 DNA sequence: TGTGCCACCAGTGATCAACAGGGACAGAGTCAAGAGACCCAGTACTTC.

On this clonotype itself: Just one base apart from a much larger clone, this may be a read error. The rearrangement joins TRBV5-4 to TRBJ2-7, with TRBD1 matching 7 bases. With V trimmed by 4 bases and J by 2 bases, 3 bases remained unmatched. The CDR3 spans 13 residues. Germline CDR1 and CDR2: SGHNT and YYREEE (reference sequence). CDR3 bases: TGTGCCAGCAGCAAAACAGGGGCCTACGAGCAGTACTTC. Protein: CASSKTGAYEQYF.

The chain employs TRBV11-2 and TRBJ1-5; TRBD1 might be the D (6 bases). Germline CDR1 and CDR2: SGHAT and FQNNGV. The CDR3 length is 15 residues. The ends were cut back, 2 bases at V and 11 bases at J, with 19 bases in the middle. The CDR3 loop reads CASSLNRVKRETQHF. The CDR3 nucleotides are TGTGCCAGCAGCTTAAACAGGGTCAAACGAGAGACCCAGCATTTT.

The gene calls are TRBV10-3 and TRBJ1-6, with 9 positions matching TRBD1. Germline V gives CDR1 ENHRY, CDR2 SYGVKD. J was trimmed by 9 bases and V by 10 bases; bases with no gene match: 10. This CDR3 region has 14 residues. The CDR3 region has the DNA TGTGCCACCGGACAGGGGACGGATCGTTCACCCCTCCACTTT. The encoded protein is CATGQGTDRSPLHF.

The V call is TRBV7-2, the J call TRBJ2-7, with D possibly being TRBD1 (6 bases). V was trimmed by 3 bases and J by 4 bases, leaving 16 bases between them. CDR1 and CDR2 from the germline V gene are SGHTA and FQGNSA. The CDR3 totals 15 residues. The CDR3 DNA reads as TGTGCCAGCAGCTTTAGCAAGGGGGAAGTATACGAGCAGTACTTC. As protein: CASSFSKGEVYEQYF.

V usage is TRBV5-6 and J usage is TRBJ1-2; D is undetermined. The CDR3 has 13 amino acids. Per the germline V gene, CDR1 is SGHDT and CDR2 is YYEEEE. V was pared by 3 bases and J by 2 bases, with 8 bases between. The CDR3 sequence is CASSSQANYGYTF. The CDR3 bases are TGTGCCAGCAGCTCCCAGGCGAACTATGGCTACACCTTC.

The rearrangement uses TRBV7-3 and TRBJ1-2; 10 bases match TRBD1. Germline CDR1 SGHTA, CDR2 FQGTGA. The CDR3 runs to 15 residues. The V gene end was trimmed by 5 bases and the J gene end by 5 bases; junction bases not matched to a gene: 8. The CDR3 region has the DNA TGTGCCAGCAGCGCGCGGACAGGGGGACTTTATGGCTACACCTTC. It translates to CASSARTGGLYGYTF.

Concerning this clonotype itself: The junction does not match germline at one end; this may be a read error. The chain joins TRBV20-1 to TRBJ2-2; TRBD2 might be the D (5 bases). The CDR3 spans 12 residues. CDR1 is DFQATT, CDR2 SNEGSKA, per germline (reference sequence). The CDR3 coding sequence is TGCAGTGCTAGCCCTTACACCGGGGAGCTGCTTTTT. It codes for CSASPYTGELLF.

CDR3 DNA: TGTGCCAGCAGCCAAGTTCAGCAAGAGACCCAGTACTTC. Protein: CASSQVQQETQYF. The V call is TRBV7-2, the J call TRBJ2-5; no clear D. V was clipped by 5 bases and J by 2 bases, with 9 bases between them. The germline CDR1 and CDR2 sequences are SGHTA and FQGNSA. The CDR3 is made up of 13 amino acids.

A single count supports this clonotype. The chain uses TRBV7-9 and TRBJ1-1, with D maybe TRBD1 (5 bases). The V gene lost 1 base and the J gene lost 3 bases, with 15 bases spanning the gap. This CDR3 spans 16 amino acids. Germline V gives CDR1 SEHNR, CDR2 FQNEAQ (reference sequence). The CDR3 reads CASSLVFGGRYTEAFF. The CDR3 DNA reads TGTGCCAGCAGCTTAGTCTTCGGGGGACGATACACTGAAGCTTTCTTT.

Many counts were recorded for this clonotype. The chain couples TRBV7-9 to TRBJ1-4, with D unresolved. The CDR3 runs 16 residues. Germline V gene lookup returns CDR1 SEHNR and CDR2 FQNEAQ (reference sequence). V lost 6 bases, J lost 0 bases, and 14 bases lay in between. CDR3: CASRGGLGATNEKLFF. CDR3 in DNA: TGTGCCAGCAGGGGTGGCCTTGGGGCAACTAATGAAAAACTGTTTTTT.

The chain carries TRBV10-3 and TRBJ1-5; D is ambiguous. The CDR3 runs to 15 residues. V was clipped by 0 bases and J by 4 bases, with 10 bases between them. Germline CDR1 is ENHRY and CDR2 is SYGVKD. This chain's CDR3 is CAISESPGPNQPQHF. In nucleotides, the CDR3 is TGTGCCATCAGTGAGTCCCCCGGGCCGAATCAGCCCCAGCATTTT.

J is TRBJ1-4 and V is TRBV6-6; no definite D call. The germline gives CDR1 MNHNY, CDR2 SVGAGI (reference sequence). Trimming pared 5 bases from V and 1 base from J, leaving 11 bases between. This CDR3 is built from 15 residues. CDR3 protein: CASSESVRTNEKLFF. The CDR3 region has the DNA TGTGCCAGCAGTGAAAGTGTGAGAACTAATGAAAAACTGTTTTTT.

Remarks on this clonotype: One end of the junction varies from germline; a read error may be responsible. The chain links TRBV10-3 to TRBJ2-7, with D perhaps matching TRBD1 (5 bases). Germline CDR1 ENHRY, CDR2 SYGVKD. The CDR3 has 10 amino acids. The CDR3: CRTTQHRLCF. As DNA, the CDR3 is TGTCGCACCACTCAACACAGGTTGTGCTTC.

This clonotype was seen at least ten times. The chain joins TRBV2 to TRBJ1-4, with 10 bases lining up with TRBD1. The V gene end was trimmed by 5 bases and the J gene end by 8 bases; junction bases not matched to a gene: 5. CDR1 SNHLY and CDR2 FYNNEI come from the germline V gene. The CDR3 contains 14 residues. CDR3 bases: TGTGCCAGCAGTCCCGGGACAGGGGTCGAAAAACTGTTTTTT. Amino acids: CASSPGTGVEKLFF.

The CDR3 coding sequence is TGCGCCAGCATGCCAGACGGAAACTATGGCTACACCTTC. Its protein is CASMPDGNYGYTF. The chain has TRBV5-1 and TRBJ1-2, with D uncertain. V lost 6 bases and J lost 2, with 11 bases in between. Germline V CDR1 and CDR2: SGHRS, YFSETQ. CDR3 length: 13 residues.

The chain links TRBV29-1 to TRBJ1-1; D is perhaps TRBD1 (6 bases). The V gene's germline CDR1 is SQVTM and CDR2 ANQGSEA. V shed 4 bases and J shed 3 bases, with 18 bases lying between them. CDR3 length: 15 residues. The CDR3 here is CSVVVSGQKDTEAFF. CDR3 DNA: TGCAGCGTTGTAGTATCAGGACAGAAGGACACTGAAGCTTTCTTT. The variable domain in full, with the rest retrieved from reference TRBV29-1 and TRBJ1-1, is SAVISQKPSRDICQRGTSLTIQCQVDSQVTMMFWYRQQPGQSLTLIATANQGSEATYESGFVIDKFPISRPNLTFSTLTVSNMSPEDSSIYLCSVVVSGQKDTEAFFGQGTRLTVV.

This clonotype was counted ten times or more. This sequence joins TRBV20-1 and TRBJ1-1; D is perhaps TRBD1 (6 bases). This CDR3 is built from 12 residues. Germline lookup yields CDR1 DFQATT and CDR2 SNEGSKA (reference sequence). The germline V and J ends were trimmed by 3 bases and 4 bases, with 9 bases remaining between them. The CDR3 region is CSARDRFTEAFF. The CDR3 DNA sequence: TGCAGTGCTAGGGACAGATTCACTGAAGCTTTCTTT.

The chain is built from TRBV20-1 and TRBJ2-3, with 10 bases that match TRBD2. Germline CDR1 DFQATT, CDR2 SNEGSKA (reference sequence). The CDR3 extends over 13 amino acids. The CDR3 reads CSDLAGDTDTQYF. In DNA, the CDR3 is TGCAGCGACCTAGCGGGAGACACAGATACGCAGTATTTT.

This chain links TRBV29-1 with TRBJ1-1; 9 bases match TRBD1. The CDR3 is 13 amino acids. With V trimmed by 6 bases and J by 1 base, 3 bases remained unmatched. Germline-derived CDR1 and CDR2 are SQVTM and ANQGSEA. The CDR3 DNA follows: TGCAGCGTGGACAGGGGTTGGAACACTGAAGCTTTCTTT. Its protein product is CSVDRGWNTEAFF.

The sample holds a few counts of this clonotype. The chain carries TRBV28 and TRBJ2-2; D ambiguous. CDR3 size: 16 residues. The germline V gene has CDR1 MDHEN and CDR2 SYDVKM. V was cut by 3 bases and J by 3 bases, with 14 bases left in between. The CDR3 DNA reads TGTGCCAGCAGTTTTGGTTACCTCAGGTACACCGGGGAGCTGTTTTTT. Translation: CASSFGYLRYTGELFF.

This clonotype was seen repeatedly, ten times or more. The rearrangement links TRBV20-1 to TRBJ2-7; either TRBD1 or TRBD2 may fit D (5 bases each). In germline, CDR1 is DFQATT, CDR2 SNEGSKA (reference sequence). The CDR3 length is 14 residues. V lost 1 base, J lost 6 bases, and 16 bases lay in between. The CDR3 coding sequence is TGCAGTGCTAGAGCTGGCCTAGGGGACCCCGAGCAGTACTTC. It encodes CSARAGLGDPEQYF.

Note on this clonotype: It may be a read error: a sequence one base away is much more abundant. The CDR3 carries no conserved terminal phenylalanine or tryptophan, so it likely arises from a read error. The chain carries TRBV7-8 and TRBJ2-7, with TRBD2 matching 7 bases. This CDR3 contains 14 residues. CDR1 SGHVS and CDR2 FQNEAQ come from the germline V gene. The V segment lost 2 bases and the J segment 3 bases; nucleotides outside the gene matches: 4. CDR3 in amino acids: CASSLTGGSYEQYL. The CDR3 bases are TGTGCCAGCAGCTTAACCGGCGGGAGCTACGAGCAGTACCTC.

The V call is TRBV11-2, the J call TRBJ2-2; TRBD1 matches at 10 bases. Germline V CDR1 and CDR2: SGHAT, FQNNGV. V gave up 1 base and J gave up 5 bases; unmatched junction bases: 1. The CDR3 has 15 amino acids. For the CDR3, the DNA is TGTGCCAGCAGCTTAGGGGACAGGGGTACCGGGGAGCTGTTTTTT. Translated, it gives CASSLGDRGTGELFF.

The chain has TRBV5-1 and TRBJ1-2, with 7 bases lining up with TRBD1. The CDR3 is 15 amino acids. Germline assignment: CDR1 SGHRS and CDR2 YFSETQ. V lost 2 bases, J lost 5 bases, and 9 bases stayed unmatched. The CDR3 reads CASSLTGAAIYGYTF. In nucleotides, the CDR3 is TGCGCCAGCAGCTTAACAGGGGCCGCGATATATGGCTACACCTTC.

The J gene is TRBJ2-6, the V gene TRBV19, with a tentative D call TRBD2 (6 bases). Germline lookup yields CDR1 LNHDA and CDR2 SQIVND (reference sequence). Trimming left V 5 bases short and J 2 bases short, with 10 bases between. The CDR3 runs 15 residues. CDR3 protein: CASSGSGAGANVLTF. The DNA for the CDR3 is TGTGCCAGTAGTGGTTCGGGGGCTGGGGCCAACGTCCTGACTTTC.